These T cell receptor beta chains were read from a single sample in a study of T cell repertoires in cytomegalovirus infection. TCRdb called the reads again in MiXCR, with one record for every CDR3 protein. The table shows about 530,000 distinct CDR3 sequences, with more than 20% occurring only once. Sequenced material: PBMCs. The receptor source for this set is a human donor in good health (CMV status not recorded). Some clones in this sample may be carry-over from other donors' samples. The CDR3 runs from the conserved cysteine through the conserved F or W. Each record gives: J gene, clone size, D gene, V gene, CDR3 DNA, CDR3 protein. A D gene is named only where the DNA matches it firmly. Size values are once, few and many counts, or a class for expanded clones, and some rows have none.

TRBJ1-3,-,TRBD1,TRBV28,TGTGCCAGCTATTACAGGGGAGGTAACACCATATATTTT,CASYYRGGNTIYF
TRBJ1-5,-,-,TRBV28,TGTGCCAGCAGTTTTGTAACCTCCAATATGATGTGGGAGCCCCAGCATTTT,CASSFVTSNMMWEPQHF
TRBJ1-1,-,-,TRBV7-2,TGTGCCAGCAGCTTTGGGACCGGAGCTTTCTTT,CASSFGTGAFF
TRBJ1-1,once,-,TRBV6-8,TGTGCCAGCAGTTACGGGGACCGTATGAACACTGAAGCTTTCTTT,CASSYGDRMNTEAFF
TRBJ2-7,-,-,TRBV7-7,TGTGCCAGCAGCTTAGGTTCGAGGGGTAGCTACGAGCAGTACTTC,CASSLGSRGSYEQYF
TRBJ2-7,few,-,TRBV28,TGTGCCAGCAGTGCCTTTTACGAGCAGTACTTC,CASSAFYEQYF
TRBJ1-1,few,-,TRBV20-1,TGCAGTGCTAGGACGGATATGAACACTGAAGCTTTCTTT,CSARTDMNTEAFF
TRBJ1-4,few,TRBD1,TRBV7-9,TGTGCCAGCACCTCAACGACAGGGTTCGGCGAAAAACTGTTTTTT,CASTSTTGFGEKLFF
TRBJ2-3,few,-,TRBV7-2,TGTGCCAGCAGCTTAGCGCTGGGGGGCGGACGAGCCACAGATACGCAGTATTTT,CASSLALGGGRATDTQYF
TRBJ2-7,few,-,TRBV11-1,TGTGCCAGCAGCCCGGACCGGGACTCCGTTTACGAGCAGTACTTC,CASSPDRDSVYEQYF
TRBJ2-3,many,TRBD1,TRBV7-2,TGTGCCAGCAGCTCTAGACAGGGGTGGACAGATACGCAGTATTTT,CASSSRQGWTDTQYF
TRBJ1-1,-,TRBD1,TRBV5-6,TGTGCCAGCAGCTACGCCGGGACAGGGGGGATGAACACTGAAGCTTTCTTT,CASSYAGTGGMNTEAFF
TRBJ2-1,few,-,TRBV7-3,TGTGCCAGCAGGTCCACGGACTACAATGAGCAGTTCTTC,CASRSTDYNEQFF
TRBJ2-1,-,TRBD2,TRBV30,TGTGCCTGGAGTGGTGGGGGAGCGGGATACAATGAGCAGTTCTTC,CAWSGGGAGYNEQFF
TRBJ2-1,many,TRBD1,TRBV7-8,TGTGCCAGCAGCCCACCGGGACAGGGGTTGAATGAGCAGTTCTTC,CASSPPGQGLNEQFF
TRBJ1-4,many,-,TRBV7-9,TGTGCCAGCAGCTTCTGGGATGGGGAGGAAAAACTGTTTTTT,CASSFWDGEEKLFF
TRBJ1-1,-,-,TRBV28,TGTGCCAGCGCAGGGGTCATGAACACTGAAGCTTTCTTT,CASAGVMNTEAFF
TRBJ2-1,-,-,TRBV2,TGTGCCAGCAGTAGGGGCACCCCGGGTAATGAGCAGTTCTTC,CASSRGTPGNEQFF
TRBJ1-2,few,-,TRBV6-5,TGTGCCAGCAGTTACTCCGTGTCGCCCCTTAACTATGGCTACACCTTC,CASSYSVSPLNYGYTF
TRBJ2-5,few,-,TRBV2,TGTGCCAGCAGTTCGACCCTGGGCGAGACCCAGTACTTC,CASSSTLGETQYF
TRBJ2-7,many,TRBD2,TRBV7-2,TGTGCCAGCAGCTTAGGGGGAGGGTCTCACGAGCAGTACTTC,CASSLGGGSHEQYF
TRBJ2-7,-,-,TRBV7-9,TGTGCCAGCAGCCCTCGGATAGCGTCCATCGAGCAGTACTTC,CASSPRIASIEQYF